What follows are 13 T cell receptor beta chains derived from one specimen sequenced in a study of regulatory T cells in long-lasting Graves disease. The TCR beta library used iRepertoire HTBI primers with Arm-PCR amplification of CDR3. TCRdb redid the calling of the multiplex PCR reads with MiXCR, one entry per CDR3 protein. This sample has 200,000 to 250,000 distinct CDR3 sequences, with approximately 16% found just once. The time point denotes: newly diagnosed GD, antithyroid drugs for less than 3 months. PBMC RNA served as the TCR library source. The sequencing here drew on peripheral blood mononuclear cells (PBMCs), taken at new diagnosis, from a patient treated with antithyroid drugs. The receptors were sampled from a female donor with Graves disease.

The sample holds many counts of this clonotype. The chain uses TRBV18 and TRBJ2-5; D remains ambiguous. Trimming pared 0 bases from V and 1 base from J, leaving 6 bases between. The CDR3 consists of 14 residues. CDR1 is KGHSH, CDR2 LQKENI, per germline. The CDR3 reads CASSPPNSQETQYF. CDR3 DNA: TGTGCCAGCTCACCACCGAACAGCCAAGAGACCCAGTACTTC.

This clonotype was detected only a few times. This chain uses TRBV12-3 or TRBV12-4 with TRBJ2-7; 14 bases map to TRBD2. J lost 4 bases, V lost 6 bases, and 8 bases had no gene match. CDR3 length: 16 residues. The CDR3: CASRKTSGRAGYEQYF. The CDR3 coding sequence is TGTGCCAGCAGGAAGACTAGCGGGAGGGCCGGGTACGAGCAGTACTTC.

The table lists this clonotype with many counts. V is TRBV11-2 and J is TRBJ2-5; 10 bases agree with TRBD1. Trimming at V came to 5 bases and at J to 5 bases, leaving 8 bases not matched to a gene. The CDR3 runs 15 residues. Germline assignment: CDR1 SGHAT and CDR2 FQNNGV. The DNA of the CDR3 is TGTGCCAGCAGCCCAAGACAGGGGGCCTGGGAGACCCAGTACTTC. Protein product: CASSPRQGAWETQYF. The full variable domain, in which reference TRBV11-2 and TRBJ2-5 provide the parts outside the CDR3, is EAGVAQSPRYKIIEKRQSVAFWCNPISGHATLYWYQQILGQGPKLLIQFQNNGVVDDSQLPKDRFSAERLKGVDSTLKIQPAKLEDSAVYLCASSPRQGAWETQYFGPGTRLLVL.

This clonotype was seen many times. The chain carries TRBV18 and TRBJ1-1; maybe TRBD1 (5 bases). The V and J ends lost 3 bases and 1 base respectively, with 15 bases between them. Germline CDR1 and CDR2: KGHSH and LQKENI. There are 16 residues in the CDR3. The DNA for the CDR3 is TGTGCCAGCTCACCCTTCGGCAGGGCATCGAACACTGAAGCTTTCTTT. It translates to CASSPFGRASNTEAFF. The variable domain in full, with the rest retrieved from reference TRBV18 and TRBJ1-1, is NAGVMQNPRHLVRRRGQEARLRCSPMKGHSHVYWYRQLPEEGLKFMVYLQKENIIDESGMPKERFSAEFPKEGPSILRIQQVVRGDSAAYFCASSPFGRASNTEAFFGQGTRLTVV.

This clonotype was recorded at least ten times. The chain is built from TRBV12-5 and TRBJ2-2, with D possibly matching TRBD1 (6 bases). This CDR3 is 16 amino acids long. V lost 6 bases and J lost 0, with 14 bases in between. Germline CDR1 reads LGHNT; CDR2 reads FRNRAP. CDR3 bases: TGTGCTAGTGGACAGAGCAGGGGCACGAACACCGGGGAGCTGTTTTTT. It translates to CASGQSRGTNTGELFF.

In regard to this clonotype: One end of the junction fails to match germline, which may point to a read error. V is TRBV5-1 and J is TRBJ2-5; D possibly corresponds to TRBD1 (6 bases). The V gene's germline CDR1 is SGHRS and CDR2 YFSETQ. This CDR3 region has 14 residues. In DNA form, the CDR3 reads TGTGCCAGCAGCCCGGGTGGGGGCACGGAGACCCAGTACTTC. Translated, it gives CASSPGGGTETQYF.

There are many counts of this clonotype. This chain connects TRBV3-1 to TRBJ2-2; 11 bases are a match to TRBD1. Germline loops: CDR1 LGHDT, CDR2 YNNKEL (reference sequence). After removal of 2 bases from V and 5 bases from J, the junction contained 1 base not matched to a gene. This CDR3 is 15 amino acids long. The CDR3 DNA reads TGTGCCAGCAGCCAAAGGGACAGGGGGACCGGGGAGCTGTTTTTT. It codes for CASSQRDRGTGELFF.

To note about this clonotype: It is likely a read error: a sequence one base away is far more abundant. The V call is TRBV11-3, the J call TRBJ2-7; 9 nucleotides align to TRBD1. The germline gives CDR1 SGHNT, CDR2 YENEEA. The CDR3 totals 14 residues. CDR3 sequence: CVSSSWTGVDEQYF. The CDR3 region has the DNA TGTGTCAGCAGCTCATGGACAGGGGTAGACGAGCAGTACTTC.

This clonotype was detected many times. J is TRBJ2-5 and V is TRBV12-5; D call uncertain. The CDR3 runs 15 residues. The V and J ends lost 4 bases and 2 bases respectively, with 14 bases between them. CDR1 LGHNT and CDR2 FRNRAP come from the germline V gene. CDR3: CASGSSLQSQETQYF. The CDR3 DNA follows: TGTGCTAGTGGTTCCTCTCTCCAGTCACAAGAGACCCAGTACTTC.

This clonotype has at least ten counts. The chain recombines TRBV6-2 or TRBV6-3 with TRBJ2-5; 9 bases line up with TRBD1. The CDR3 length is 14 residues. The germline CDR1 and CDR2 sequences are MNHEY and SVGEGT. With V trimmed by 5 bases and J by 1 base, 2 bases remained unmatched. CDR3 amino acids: CASSRQGVQETQYF. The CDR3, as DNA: TGTGCCAGCAGTAGACAGGGGGTCCAAGAGACCCAGTACTTC.

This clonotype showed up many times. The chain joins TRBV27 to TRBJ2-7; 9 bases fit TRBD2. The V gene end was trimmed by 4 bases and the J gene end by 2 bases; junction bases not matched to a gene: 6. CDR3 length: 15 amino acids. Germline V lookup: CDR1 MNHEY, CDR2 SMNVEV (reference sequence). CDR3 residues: CASSSTSGLAYEQYF. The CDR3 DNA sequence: TGTGCCAGCAGTTCGACTAGCGGTCTGGCCTACGAGCAGTACTTC.

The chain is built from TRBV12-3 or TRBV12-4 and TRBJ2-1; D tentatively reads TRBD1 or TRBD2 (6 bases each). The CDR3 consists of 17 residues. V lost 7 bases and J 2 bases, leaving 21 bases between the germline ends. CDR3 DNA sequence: TGTGCCAGCACCGAGGGAGGAGGGGGATCCCCCTACAATGAGCAGTTCTTC. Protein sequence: CASTEGGGGSPYNEQFF.

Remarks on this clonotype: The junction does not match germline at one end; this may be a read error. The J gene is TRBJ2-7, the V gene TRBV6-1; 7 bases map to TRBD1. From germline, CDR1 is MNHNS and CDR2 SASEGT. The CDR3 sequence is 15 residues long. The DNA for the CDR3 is TGTGCCAGCAGGGAAGGGACAGCTCTCTCCTACGAGCAGTACTTC. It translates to CASREGTALSYEQYF.